Following are 29 T cell receptor beta chains from one sample sequenced in a study of blood T cell repertoires in COVID-19. TCRdb's table, derived via immunoSEQ multiplex PCR, lists solely in-frame clones and lacks some. The repertoire includes 210,000 or so clones, 85% of them detected once, and 5.1% sits in the top ten. The specimen was peripheral blood. The source is a man in his fifties with COVID-19, enrolled during active disease.

In its sample, this clone was seen once. The chain links TRBV6-5 to TRBJ2-2; tentative D call: TRBD2 (5 bases). Trimming removed 6 bases from V and 8 bases from J, with 16 bases in between. Per the germline V gene, CDR1 is MNHEY and CDR2 is SVGAGI. The length of the CDR3 is 14 residues. The DNA for the CDR3 is TGTGCCAGCAGACTAGACCTTTCTGGAGGGGAGCTGTTTTTT. This sequence encodes CASRLDLSGGELFF.

This chain links TRBV6-5 with TRBJ1-1; possible D gene TRBD1, 5 bases. The germline V gene has CDR1 MNHEY and CDR2 SVGAGI. This CDR3 has 13 residues. CDR3 coding DNA: TGTCCCCGCCCGGGGGGTTGGAACACTGAAGCTTTCTTT. Translated, it gives CPRPGGWNTEAFF.

The chain couples TRBV28 to TRBJ2-3; 10 bases agree with TRBD2. The CDR3 contains 17 residues. Germline CDR1 is MDHEN and CDR2 is SYDVKM. J lost 2 bases, V lost 5 bases, and 10 bases had no gene match. The chain's CDR3 is CASSPQGLADNTDTQYF. For the CDR3, the DNA is TGTGCCAGCAGTCCACAAGGACTAGCGGATAACACAGATACGCAGTATTTT.

This chain links TRBV20-1 with TRBJ2-5; perhaps TRBD2 as D (6 bases). V was shortened by 4 bases and J by 2 bases, with 14 bases between the two germline ends. Germline loops: CDR1 DFQATT, CDR2 SNEGSKA (reference sequence). This CDR3 has 14 residues. This CDR3 is CSATDSGKQETQYF. CDR3 coding DNA: TGCAGTGCTACTGATAGCGGAAAACAAGAGACCCAGTACTTC.

This chain connects TRBV5-1 to TRBJ1-1; 9 bases agree with TRBD1. This CDR3 has 18 amino acids. V lost 1 base to trimming and J lost 7 bases; unmatched junction nucleotides: 17. In germline, CDR1 is SGHRS, CDR2 YFSETQ. The CDR3 nucleotides are TGCGCCAGCAGCTTGTCAATTCCGGGACAGGGTTACTCAGGTGAAGCTTTCTTT. Translated, it gives CASSLSIPGQGYSGEAFF.

J is TRBJ2-3 and V is TRBV18, with a weak D call TRBD2 (6 bases). Germline values: CDR1 KGHSH, CDR2 LQKENI. The V end lost 4 bases, the J end lost 2 bases, and 13 bases lay between the germline ends. The CDR3 sequence is 15 residues long. CDR3 amino acids: CASSRSLANTDTQYF. CDR3 in DNA: TGTGCCAGCTCACGGTCACTAGCTAACACAGATACGCAGTATTTT.

This clone was found a few times. The gene calls are TRBV14 and TRBJ1-2, with 9 bases identical to TRBD1. Germline CDR1 reads SGHDN; CDR2 reads FVKESK. The trim removed 2 bases at V and 8 bases at J, leaving 15 bases unmatched. The CDR3 sequence is 17 residues long. The CDR3 DNA reads TGTGCCAGCAGCCAACCGGGACAGGGCATGGCCTGCTCGGGCTACACCTTC. Translation gives CASSQPGQGMACSGYTF.

CDR3 nucleotide sequence: TGTGCCAGCAGCCGGCCGGAGGCCGGGGAGACCCAGTACTTC. Its translation: CASSRPEAGETQYF. This rearrangement joins TRBV3-1 (or the pseudogene TRBV3-2) to TRBJ2-5; D possibly corresponds to TRBD2 (5 bases). Germline CDR1 and CDR2: LGHDT and YNNKEL (reference sequence). The CDR3 totals 14 residues. The germline V and J ends were trimmed by 4 bases and 5 bases, with 14 bases remaining between them.

The rearrangement uses TRBV27 and TRBJ1-6, with a possible D match to TRBD1 (6 bases). This CDR3 spans 16 amino acids. V lost 5 bases and J 8 bases, leaving 19 bases between the germline ends. The germline V gene has CDR1 MNHEY and CDR2 SMNVEV (reference sequence). CDR3 protein: CASSKGTFIWDSPLHF. CDR3 coding DNA: TGTGCCAGCAGTAAAGGGACATTTATTTGGGATTCACCCCTCCACTTT.

The chain uses TRBV19 and TRBJ1-5; no clear D. V lost 3 bases and J 4 bases, leaving 7 bases between the germline ends. The CDR3 covers 13 residues. CDR1 and CDR2 (germline): LNHDA, SQIVND (reference sequence). Here the CDR3 DNA reads TGTGCCAGTAGTATGGTACGGAATCAGCCCCAGCATTTT. Protein sequence: CASSMVRNQPQHF.

This clone was seen only a few times. Other DNA sequences in this sample translate to the same CDR3. This chain links TRBV20-1 with TRBJ2-5; unclear D gene. The germline V gene encodes CDR1 DFQATT and CDR2 SNEGSKA (reference sequence). Trimming cost V 3 bases and J 4 bases, with 6 bases left between them. The length of the CDR3 is 11 residues. CDR3 DNA: TGCAGTGCTAGCGGTGGAGAGACCCAGTACTTC. Protein product: CSASGGETQYF.

This clone was recorded a few times. The CDR3 loop reads CAWSVHGGTEAFF. The CDR3 bases are TGTGCCTGGAGTGTACACGGGGGCACTGAAGCTTTCTTT. The chain combines TRBV30 with TRBJ1-1; maybe TRBD1 (5 bases). Germline V gives CDR1 GTSNPN, CDR2 SVGIG (reference sequence). Trimming took off 0 bases at V and 4 bases at J, with 9 bases between the two ends. The CDR3 runs 13 residues.

The rearrangement uses TRBV30 and TRBJ1-2; maybe TRBD1 (5 bases). The CDR3 totals 12 residues. Germline CDR1 GTSNPN, CDR2 SVGIG (reference sequence). Trimming took off 5 bases at V and 2 bases at J, with 9 bases between the two ends. The CDR3 region is CAWDSLNYGYTF. In DNA, the CDR3 is TGTGCCTGGGACAGTTTGAACTATGGCTACACCTTC. Based on the CDR3 plus reference TRBV30 and TRBJ1-2, the full variable domain is SQTIHQWPATLVQPVGSPLSLECTVEGTSNPNLYWYRQAAGRGLQLLFYSVGIGQISSEVPQNLSASRPQDRQFILSSKKLLLSDSGFYLCAWDSLNYGYTFGSGTRLTVV.

The chain couples TRBV6-1 to TRBJ1-1, with D perhaps TRBD1 (6 bases). CDR3 size: 13 residues. Between the trimmed V and J ends, which lost 3 bases and 5 bases, there was a span of 10 bases. Germline CDR1 MNHNS, CDR2 SASEGT. The DNA of the CDR3 is TGTGCCAGCAGTGATACAGGGTTAACTGAAGCTTTCTTT. This sequence encodes CASSDTGLTEAFF.

The rearrangement links TRBV5-1 to TRBJ1-1; TRBD1 is a possible D gene (5 bases). The germline V and J ends were trimmed by 0 bases and 5 bases, with 14 bases remaining between them. The CDR3 is made up of 15 amino acids. Germline V gene data show CDR1 as SGHRS and CDR2 as YFSETQ. The CDR3 loop is CASSLAAGRFTEAFF. The CDR3 DNA follows: TGCGCCAGCAGCTTGGCGGCAGGGAGGTTTACTGAAGCTTTCTTT.

The J gene is TRBJ1-5, the V gene TRBV19; no reliable D call. Germline CDR1 reads LNHDA; CDR2 reads SQIVND (reference sequence). Trimming cost V 0 bases and J 0 bases, with 6 bases left between them. The CDR3 is made up of 15 amino acids. In DNA form, the CDR3 reads TGTGCCAGTAGTATAGACGAGTATAGCAATCAGCCCCAGCATTTT. This translates into CASSIDEYSNQPQHF.

The chain carries TRBV7-2 and TRBJ2-7, with 8 bases identical to TRBD2. The CDR3 has 17 residues. V shed 7 bases, J shed 6 bases, and the junction held 20 bases outside the gene matches. Germline CDR1 reads SGHTA; CDR2 reads FQGNSA. This CDR3 is CASTWGGGRVRGSEQYF. Written as DNA, the CDR3 is TGTGCCAGCACCTGGGGCGGGGGGCGCGTTCGAGGGTCCGAGCAGTACTTC.

This rearrangement joins TRBV27 to TRBJ2-3; possibly TRBD1 for D (5 bases). This CDR3 has 18 residues. V was cut by 0 bases and J by 4 bases, with 20 bases left in between. The germline V gene encodes CDR1 MNHEY and CDR2 SMNVEV (reference sequence). This CDR3 is CASSLSGHRALGADTQYF. The CDR3, as DNA: TGTGCCAGCAGTTTATCGGGGCACAGAGCTCTGGGCGCAGATACGCAGTATTTT.

J is TRBJ1-4 and V is TRBV7-6, with 8 bases lining up with TRBD1. The germline gives CDR1 SGHVS, CDR2 FNYEAQ. There are 15 residues in the CDR3. Trimming removed 4 bases from V and 4 bases from J; junction bases left unmatched: 5. The DNA of the CDR3 is TGTGCCAGCAGCTCCGCAGGGGGCCTTAATGAAAAACTGTTTTTT. Its translation: CASSSAGGLNEKLFF.

J is TRBJ1-6 and V is TRBV3-1 (or the pseudogene TRBV3-2); no firm D call. Trimming stripped 8 bases from V and 9 bases from J, with 14 bases between. The germline gives CDR1 LGHDT, CDR2 YNNKEL (reference sequence). There are 13 residues in the CDR3. The DNA of the CDR3 is TGTGCCAGCCACCGGGGTTTAGGTTCACCCCTCCACTTT. Translating it yields CASHRGLGSPLHF.

The chain has TRBV21-1 and TRBJ1-5; the table names TRBD1, a call not compared with the DNA. TRBV21-1 is flagged as a pseudogene. This CDR3 comprises 16 residues. CDR3 nucleotides: TGTGCCAGCAGCAAAGTTGGGCAACACGACAATCAGCCCCAGCATTTT. Protein product: CASSKVGQHDNQPQHF.

The chain couples TRBV6-2 or TRBV6-3 to TRBJ2-7, with 7 bases lining up with TRBD1. CDR3 size: 14 residues. CDR1 and CDR2 (germline): MNHEY, SVGEGT. The junction had 2 bases not matched to a gene; V was cut back by 2 bases and J by 1 base. The CDR3 DNA reads TGTGCCAGCAGTTACCCGGGACAGTCCTACGAGCAGTACTTC. As protein: CASSYPGQSYEQYF.

This sequence joins TRBV29-1 and TRBJ2-2; D unresolved. Trimming took 1 base from V and 6 from J, leaving 3 bases between them. This CDR3 contains 11 residues. CDR1 SQVTM and CDR2 ANQGSEA come from the germline V gene. CDR3 in DNA: TGCAGCGTTGAAGTATCCGGGGAGCTGTTTTTT. Translated, it gives CSVEVSGELFF.

This rearrangement joins TRBV5-8 to TRBJ1-2; 9 nucleotides line up with TRBD1. Germline assignment: CDR1 SGHTS and CDR2 YDEGEE. The length of the CDR3 is 14 residues. Trimming removed 4 bases from V and 5 bases from J; junction bases left unmatched: 6. The CDR3 region is CASSRSGTGYGYTF. The CDR3 nucleotides are TGTGCCAGCAGCAGGTCCGGGACAGGGTATGGCTACACCTTC.

The J gene is TRBJ2-7, the V gene TRBV28, with unresolved D. CDR1 is MDHEN, CDR2 SYDVKM, per germline. The CDR3 is made up of 14 amino acids. Between the trimmed V and J ends, which lost 6 bases and 0 bases, there was a span of 12 bases. DNA for the CDR3: TGTGCCAGCAGCCTGTGGTACACCTCCTACGAGCAGTACTTC. This gives the protein CASSLWYTSYEQYF.

The chain has TRBV6-5 and TRBJ2-6; no definite D call. With 6 bases removed from V and 2 bases from J, the gap between germline ends came to 5 bases. This CDR3 has 13 residues. Germline V gene data show CDR1 as MNHEY and CDR2 as SVGAGI. In DNA, the CDR3 is TGTGCCAGCAGACTCCCTGGGGCCAACGTCCTGACTTTC. Translating it yields CASRLPGANVLTF.

This clone was detected once. The V gene is TRBV9, the J gene TRBJ2-5, with D possibly being TRBD2 (6 bases). Trimming cost V 5 bases and J 3 bases, with 17 bases left between them. The CDR3 is made up of 15 amino acids. Germline CDR1 reads SGDLS; CDR2 reads YYNGEE. CDR3 sequence: CASSQVVSGEETQYF. CDR3 DNA sequence: TGTGCCAGCAGTCAAGTAGTGTCGGGGGAAGAGACCCAGTACTTC. Full variable domain (outside the CDR3, taken from reference TRBV9 and TRBJ2-5): DSGVTQTPKHLITATGQRVTLRCSPRSGDLSVYWYQQSLDQGLQFLIQYYNGEERAKGNILERFSAQQFPDLHSELNLSSLELGDSALYFCASSQVVSGEETQYFGPGTRLLVL.

The V call is TRBV18, the J call TRBJ1-5; D is unresolved. The CDR3 sequence is 14 residues long. The V end lost 3 bases, the J end lost 2 bases, and 8 bases lay between the germline ends. Germline lookup yields CDR1 KGHSH and CDR2 LQKENI. The DNA of the CDR3 is TGTGCCAGCTCACCCGGGGAGGGCAATCAGCCCCAGCATTTT. Translated: CASSPGEGNQPQHF.

This clone appeared once. The V gene is TRBV12-3 or TRBV12-4, the J gene TRBJ1-2; D ambiguous. This CDR3 contains 13 residues. Trimming left V 1 base short and J 0 bases short, with 3 bases between. CDR3 protein: CASSLVANYGYTF. The CDR3 nucleotides read TGTGCCAGCAGTTTAGTCGCTAACTATGGCTACACCTTC.